This is a list of T cell receptor beta chains from one sample in a study of cytomegalovirus exposure and HLA in healthy donors. Measured with immunoSEQ multiplex PCR; TCRdb has only the in-frame clones, and not every one. The table has 95,000 to 150,000 clones, 80% seen once. Sequencing was carried out using PBMCs. These receptors were collected from a man aged 50-59 years in good health and CMV-seronegative. Both conserved end residues are part of each CDR3. A D gene is named only where the DNA matches it firmly. A row's size may be missing; if present it is once, few, many or a size class.

length	size	J	V	D	CDR3	DNA
14	.	TRBJ1-1	TRBV5-6	.	CASSLSGLGTEAFF	TGTGCCAGCAGCTTGTCGGGGTTGGGCACTGAAGCTTTCTTT
13	once	TRBJ1-6	TRBV6-6	.	CATQTGIGSPLHF	TGTGCCACCCAGACGGGGATCGGATCACCCCTCCACTTT
15	.	TRBJ2-7	TRBV4-3	.	CASSQGEAYSYEQYF	TGCGCCAGCAGCCAAGGGGAGGCCTATTCCTACGAGCAGTACTTC
15	.	TRBJ1-1	TRBV4-2	.	CASSQEYGGNTEAFF	TGTGCCAGCAGCCAAGAATACGGTGGGAACACTGAAGCTTTCTTT
14	.	TRBJ2-1	TRBV11-3	.	CASSLGRQVPSLFF	TGTGCCAGCAGCTTAGGCAGACAGGTTCCTTCATTGTTCTTC
16	.	TRBJ1-1	TRBV7-3	.	CASSPQAGQLLTEAFF	TGTGCCAGCAGCCCTCAAGCAGGACAGCTCCTCACTGAAGCTTTCTTT
15	once	TRBJ2-7	TRBV7-8	.	CASSLVSSGRDEQYF	TGTGCCAGCAGCTTAGTATCCAGCGGACGGGACGAGCAGTACTTC
11	.	TRBJ2-3	TRBV19	TRBD2	CASMGGNTQYF	TGTGCCAGTATGGGGGGGAATACGCAGTATTTT
14	.	TRBJ1-1	TRBV19	.	CATSTGAANTEAFF	TGTGCCACCTCGACAGGCGCGGCGAACACTGAAGCTTTCTTT
13	few	TRBJ2-3	TRBV6-5	.	CASSWRRTDTQYF	TGTGCCAGCAGTTGGCGCAGGACAGATACGCAGTATTTT
16	.	TRBJ2-2	TRBV2	TRBD1	CASGRQGVENTGELFF	TGTGCCAGCGGTCGACAGGGGGTAGAGAACACCGGGGAGCTGTTTTTT
14	.	TRBJ1-1	TRBV4-3	TRBD1	CASSHIDRDTEAFF	TGCGCCAGCAGCCATATCGACAGGGACACTGAAGCTTTCTTT
17	.	TRBJ2-7	TRBV5-6	TRBD2	CASSLVLAGGPLYEQYF	TGTGCCAGCAGCTTGGTTTTAGCGGGAGGGCCGCTCTACGAGCAGTACTTC
12	few	TRBJ1-1	TRBV10-3	.	CAISAGDAEAFF	TGTGCCATCAGTGCAGGGGATGCTGAAGCTTTCTTT
16	.	TRBJ2-1	TRBV5-3	TRBD2	CARSSRLAGLGDEQFF	TGTGCCAGAAGTTCCAGACTAGCGGGATTGGGCGATGAGCAGTTCTTC
14	.	TRBJ1-2	TRBV2	TRBD1	CASKEDRVRYGYTF	TGTGCCAGCAAGGAGGACAGGGTTAGGTATGGCTACACCTTC
13	.	TRBJ2-5	TRBV29-1	TRBD2	CSGQTSTGETQYF	TGCAGCGGCCAGACTAGCACGGGCGAGACCCAGTACTTC
15	.	TRBJ2-7	TRBV6-5	TRBD1	CASSYGDRGPYEQYF	TGTGCCAGCAGTTACGGGGACAGGGGGCCCTACGAGCAGTACTTC
19	.	TRBJ2-6	TRBV5-4	TRBD1	CASTPALQGFFSGANVLTF	TGTGCCAGCACCCCCGCCTTACAGGGGTTCTTCTCCGGGGCCAACGTCCTGACTTTC
13	.	TRBJ1-1	TRBV11-2	.	CASSLVGGTEAFF	TGTGCCAGCAGCTTAGTCGGAGGCACTGAAGCTTTCTTT
16	.	TRBJ2-7	TRBV7-2	TRBD2	CASSLALAGVSYEQYF	TGTGCCAGCAGCTTAGCTCTAGCGGGAGTCTCCTACGAGCAGTACTTC
13	.	TRBJ1-5	TRBV6-5	.	CASSLQFNQPQHF	TGTGCCAGCAGTTTACAGTTCAATCAGCCCCAGCATTTT
14	once	TRBJ1-5	TRBV7-8	.	CASSLATGNQPQHF	TGTGCCAGCAGCTTGGCGACAGGCAATCAGCCCCAGCATTTT
15	.	TRBJ2-3	TRBV18	.	CASSPRQPSTDTQYF	TGTGCCAGCTCACCTAGACAGCCTAGCACAGATACGCAGTATTTT
16	.	TRBJ2-2	TRBV28	TRBD2	CASSFPAGGGRGELFF	TGTGCCAGCAGTTTCCCAGCGGGAGGGGGCAGAGGGGAGCTGTTTTTT
13	.	TRBJ2-7	TRBV5-4	TRBD2	CASSWAGRDEQYF	TGTGCCAGCAGCTGGGCCGGGAGGGACGAGCAGTACTTC
14	.	TRBJ2-5	TRBV6-1	.	CASSEYRERETQYF	TGTGCCAGCAGTGAGTACAGGGAGAGGGAGACCCAGTACTTC
14	.	TRBJ2-7	TRBV4-1	TRBD1	CASSQVGQGYEQYF	TGCGCCAGCAGCCAAGTCGGACAGGGATACGAGCAGTACTTC
17	.	TRBJ2-2	TRBV4-2	TRBD2	CASSQDRLAGSGGELFF	TGTGCCAGCAGCCAAGATCGACTAGCGGGAAGTGGCGGGGAGCTGTTTTTT
14	few	TRBJ1-1	TRBV21-1	.	CASSEPTGGPEAFF	TGTGCCAGCAGCGAGCCGACAGGGGGCCCTGAAGCTTTCTTT
13	.	TRBJ1-5	TRBV6-1	.	CASSETFVQPQHF	TGTGCCAGCAGTGAAACATTCGTACAGCCCCAGCATTTT
13	few	TRBJ2-5	TRBV30	TRBD2	CAWSVWGGETQYF	TGTGCCTGGAGTGTATGGGGGGGTGAGACCCAGTACTTC
16	.	TRBJ2-1	TRBV21-1	.	CASSRDSWSSYNEQFF	TGTGCCAGCAGCCGGGACAGCTGGAGTTCCTACAATGAGCAGTTCTTC
14	few	TRBJ1-5	TRBV18	TRBD1	CASSPDRAQQPQHF	TGTGCCAGCTCACCCGACAGGGCCCAACAGCCCCAGCATTTT
16	.	TRBJ2-2	TRBV5-1	TRBD2	CASSILAGEVPGELFF	TGCGCCAGCAGCATACTAGCGGGAGAAGTCCCCGGGGAGCTGTTTTTT
13	.	TRBJ2-7	TRBV15	.	CATSRPTRSEQYF	TGTGCCACCAGCAGACCCACTAGATCCGAGCAGTACTTC
16	.	TRBJ2-1	TRBV1	.	CTSSQRASGRAHEQFF	TGCACCAGCAGCCAAAGGGCTAGCGGGAGGGCCCATGAGCAGTTCTTC
13	.	TRBJ1-2	TRBV9	.	CASSVVTGYGYTF	TGTGCCAGCAGCGTAGTGACGGGCTATGGCTACACCTTC